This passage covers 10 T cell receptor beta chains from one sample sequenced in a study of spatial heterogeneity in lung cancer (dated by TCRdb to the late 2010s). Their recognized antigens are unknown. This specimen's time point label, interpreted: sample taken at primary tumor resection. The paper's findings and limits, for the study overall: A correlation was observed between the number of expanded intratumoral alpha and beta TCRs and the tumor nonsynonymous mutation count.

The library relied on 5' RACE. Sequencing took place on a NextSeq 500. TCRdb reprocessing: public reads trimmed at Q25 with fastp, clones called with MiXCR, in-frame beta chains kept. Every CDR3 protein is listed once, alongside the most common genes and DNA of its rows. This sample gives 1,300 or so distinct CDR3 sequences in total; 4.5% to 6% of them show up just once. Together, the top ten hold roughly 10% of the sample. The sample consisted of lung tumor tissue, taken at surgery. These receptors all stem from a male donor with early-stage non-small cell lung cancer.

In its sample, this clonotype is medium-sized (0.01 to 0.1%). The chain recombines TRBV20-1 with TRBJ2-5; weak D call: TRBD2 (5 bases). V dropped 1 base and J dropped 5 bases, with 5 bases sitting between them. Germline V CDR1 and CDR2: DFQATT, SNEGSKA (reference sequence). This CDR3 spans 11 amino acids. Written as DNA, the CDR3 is TGCAGTGCTAGAGGAGGGGAGACCCAGTACTTC. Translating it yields CSARGGETQYF.

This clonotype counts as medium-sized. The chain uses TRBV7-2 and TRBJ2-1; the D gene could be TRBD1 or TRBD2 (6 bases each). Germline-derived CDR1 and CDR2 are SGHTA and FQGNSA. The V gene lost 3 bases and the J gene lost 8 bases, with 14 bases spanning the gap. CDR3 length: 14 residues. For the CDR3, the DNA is TGTGCCAGCAGCTTGGGGGCGGGGTCGGATGAGCAGTTCTTC. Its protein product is CASSLGAGSDEQFF.

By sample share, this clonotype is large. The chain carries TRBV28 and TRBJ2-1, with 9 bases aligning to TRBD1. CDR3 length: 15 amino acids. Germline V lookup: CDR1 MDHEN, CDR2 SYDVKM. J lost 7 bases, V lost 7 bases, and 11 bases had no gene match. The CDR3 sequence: CASTLGGTGWNEQFF. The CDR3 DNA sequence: TGTGCCAGCACCCTAGGTGGGACAGGGTGGAATGAGCAGTTCTTC.

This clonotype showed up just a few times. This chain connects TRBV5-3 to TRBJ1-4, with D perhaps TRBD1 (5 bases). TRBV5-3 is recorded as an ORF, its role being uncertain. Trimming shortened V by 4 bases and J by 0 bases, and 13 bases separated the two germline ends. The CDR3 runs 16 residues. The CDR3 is CARSHLTGATNEKLFF. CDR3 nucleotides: TGTGCCAGAAGCCACCTTACAGGTGCAACTAATGAAAAACTGTTTTTT.

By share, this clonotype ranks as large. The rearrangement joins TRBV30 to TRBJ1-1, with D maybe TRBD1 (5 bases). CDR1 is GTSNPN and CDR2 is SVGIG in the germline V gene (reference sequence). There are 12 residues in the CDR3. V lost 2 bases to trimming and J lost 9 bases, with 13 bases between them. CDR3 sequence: CAWSPVRGQAFF. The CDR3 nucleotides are TGTGCCTGGAGTCCCGTGCGGGGACAAGCTTTCTTT.

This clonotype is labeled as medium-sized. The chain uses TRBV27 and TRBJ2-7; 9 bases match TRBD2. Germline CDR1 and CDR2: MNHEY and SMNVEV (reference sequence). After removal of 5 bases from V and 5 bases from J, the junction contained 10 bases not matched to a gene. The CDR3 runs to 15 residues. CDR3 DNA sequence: TGTGCCAGCAGTCCCCGACTAGCGGCTGTGGACGAGCAGTACTTC. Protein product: CASSPRLAAVDEQYF.

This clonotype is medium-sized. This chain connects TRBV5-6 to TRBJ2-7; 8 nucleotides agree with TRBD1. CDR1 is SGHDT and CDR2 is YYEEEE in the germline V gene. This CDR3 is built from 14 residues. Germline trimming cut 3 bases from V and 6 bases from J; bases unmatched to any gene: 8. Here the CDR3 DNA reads TGTGCCAGCAGCTCTGGACAGGGCCGGGGCGAGCAGTACTTC. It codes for CASSSGQGRGEQYF.

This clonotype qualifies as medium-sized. The DNA for the CDR3 is TGTGCCAGCAGCTTAGCTCCAGGTTACAATGAGCAGTTCTTC. Amino acids: CASSLAPGYNEQFF. The chain combines TRBV7-2 with TRBJ2-1, with D uncertain. V lost 0 bases and J lost 4, with 7 bases in between. Germline V CDR1 and CDR2: SGHTA, FQGNSA. CDR3 length: 14 amino acids.

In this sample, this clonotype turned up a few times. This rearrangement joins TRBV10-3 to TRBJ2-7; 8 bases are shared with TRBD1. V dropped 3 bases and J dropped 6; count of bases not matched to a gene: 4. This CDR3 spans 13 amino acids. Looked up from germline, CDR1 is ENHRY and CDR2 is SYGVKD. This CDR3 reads CAISDGQGAEQYF. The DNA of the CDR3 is TGTGCCATCAGTGATGGACAGGGTGCCGAGCAGTACTTC.

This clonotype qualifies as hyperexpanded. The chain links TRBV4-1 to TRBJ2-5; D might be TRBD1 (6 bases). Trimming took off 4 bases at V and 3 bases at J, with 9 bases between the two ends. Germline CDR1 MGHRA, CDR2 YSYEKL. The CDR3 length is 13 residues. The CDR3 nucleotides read TGCGCCAGCAGCCGGGCAGGGGAAGAGACCCAGTACTTC. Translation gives CASSRAGEETQYF.